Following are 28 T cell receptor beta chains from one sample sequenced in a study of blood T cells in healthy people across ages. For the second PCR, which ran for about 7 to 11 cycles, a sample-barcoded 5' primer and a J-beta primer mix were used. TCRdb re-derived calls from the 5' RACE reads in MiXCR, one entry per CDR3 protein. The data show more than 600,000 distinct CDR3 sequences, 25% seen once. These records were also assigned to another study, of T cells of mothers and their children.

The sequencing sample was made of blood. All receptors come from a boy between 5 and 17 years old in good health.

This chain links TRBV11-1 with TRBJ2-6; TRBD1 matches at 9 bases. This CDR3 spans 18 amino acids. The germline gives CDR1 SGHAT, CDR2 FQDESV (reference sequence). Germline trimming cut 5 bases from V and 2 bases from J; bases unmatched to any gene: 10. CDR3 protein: CASSISGTGNAGANVLTF. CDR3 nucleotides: TGTGCCAGCAGCATATCCGGGACAGGGAACGCTGGGGCCAACGTCCTGACTTTC. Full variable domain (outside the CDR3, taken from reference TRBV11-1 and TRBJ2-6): EAEVAQSPRYKITEKSQAVAFWCDPISGHATLYWYRQILGQGPELLVQFQDESVVDDSQLPKDRFSAERLKGVDSTLKIQPAELGDSAMYLCASSISGTGNAGANVLTFGAGSRLTVL.

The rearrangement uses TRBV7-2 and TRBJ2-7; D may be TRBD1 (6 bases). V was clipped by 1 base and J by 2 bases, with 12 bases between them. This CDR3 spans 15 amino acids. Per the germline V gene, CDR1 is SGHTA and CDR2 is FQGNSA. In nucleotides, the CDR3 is TGTGCCAGCAGCTTAGTGCTGCAGGGGACCTACGAGCAGTACTTC. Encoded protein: CASSLVLQGTYEQYF.

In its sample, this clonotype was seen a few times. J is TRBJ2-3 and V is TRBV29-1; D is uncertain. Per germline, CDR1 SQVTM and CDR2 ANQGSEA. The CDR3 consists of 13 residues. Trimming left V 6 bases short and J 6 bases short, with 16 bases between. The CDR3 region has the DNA TGCAGCGTCGACACCCCAGTGACGGATACGCAGTATTTT. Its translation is CSVDTPVTDTQYF.

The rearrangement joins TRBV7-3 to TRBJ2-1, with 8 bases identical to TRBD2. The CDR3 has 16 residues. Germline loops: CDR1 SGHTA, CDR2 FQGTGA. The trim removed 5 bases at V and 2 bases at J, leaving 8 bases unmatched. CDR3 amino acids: CASSQISGNPYNEQFF. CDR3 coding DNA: TGTGCCAGCAGCCAGATTAGCGGGAACCCCTACAATGAGCAGTTCTTC.

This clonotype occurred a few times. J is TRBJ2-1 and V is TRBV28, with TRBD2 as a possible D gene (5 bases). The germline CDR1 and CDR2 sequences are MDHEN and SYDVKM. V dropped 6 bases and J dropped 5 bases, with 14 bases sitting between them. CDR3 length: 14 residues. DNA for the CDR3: TGTGCCAGCAGGCACCTAAGGGAGCACAATGAGCAGTTCTTC. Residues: CASRHLREHNEQFF.

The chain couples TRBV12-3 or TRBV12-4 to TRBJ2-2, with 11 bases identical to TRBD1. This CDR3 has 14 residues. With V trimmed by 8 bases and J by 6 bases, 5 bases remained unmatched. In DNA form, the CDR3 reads TGTGCCAGCCGCCCGGGACAGGGGGCCGGGGAGCTGTTTTTT. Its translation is CASRPGQGAGELFF.

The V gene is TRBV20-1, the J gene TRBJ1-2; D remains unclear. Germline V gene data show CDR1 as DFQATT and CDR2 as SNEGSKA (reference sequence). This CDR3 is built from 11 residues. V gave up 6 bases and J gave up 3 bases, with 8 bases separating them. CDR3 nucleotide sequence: TGCAGTGCCACAGTCGACTATGGCTACACCTTC. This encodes CSATVDYGYTF.

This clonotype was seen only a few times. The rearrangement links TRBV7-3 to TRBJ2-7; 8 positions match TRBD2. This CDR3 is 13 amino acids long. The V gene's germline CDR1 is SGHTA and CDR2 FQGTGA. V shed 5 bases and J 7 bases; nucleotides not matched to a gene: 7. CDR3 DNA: TGTGCCAGCAGCCAGAGCGGGGGAAGGGAGCAGTACTTC. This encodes CASSQSGGREQYF.

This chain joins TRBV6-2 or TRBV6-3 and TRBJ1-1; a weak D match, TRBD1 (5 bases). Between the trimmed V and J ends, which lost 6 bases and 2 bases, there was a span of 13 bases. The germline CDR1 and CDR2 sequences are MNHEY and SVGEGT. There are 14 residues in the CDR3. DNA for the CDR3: TGTGCCAGCAGCCTGGAAGGGGTAAACACTGAAGCTTTCTTT. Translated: CASSLEGVNTEAFF.

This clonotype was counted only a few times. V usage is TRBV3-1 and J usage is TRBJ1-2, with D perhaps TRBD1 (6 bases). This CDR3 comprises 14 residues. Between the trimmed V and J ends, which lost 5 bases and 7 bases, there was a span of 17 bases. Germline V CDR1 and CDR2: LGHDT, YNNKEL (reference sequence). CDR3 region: CASSSVSTGLGYTF. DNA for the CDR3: TGTGCCAGCAGCTCCGTTAGCACAGGGCTTGGCTACACCTTC.

The CDR3 bases are TGTGCCATCAGTTCTAGCATCGTCCCACAAGAGACCCAGTACTTC. The encoded protein is CAISSSIVPQETQYF. J is TRBJ2-5 and V is TRBV10-3, with a possible D match to TRBD2 (5 bases). Trimming left V 5 bases short and J 2 bases short, with 15 bases between. Germline V gene sequence: CDR1 ENHRY, CDR2 SYGVKD. This CDR3 has 15 residues.

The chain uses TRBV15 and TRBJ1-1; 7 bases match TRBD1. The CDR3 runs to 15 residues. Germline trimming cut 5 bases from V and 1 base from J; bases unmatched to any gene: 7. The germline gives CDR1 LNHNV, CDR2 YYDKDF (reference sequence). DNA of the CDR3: TGTGCCACCAGCGAAGATAGGGGGCCGAACACTGAAGCTTTCTTT. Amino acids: CATSEDRGPNTEAFF.

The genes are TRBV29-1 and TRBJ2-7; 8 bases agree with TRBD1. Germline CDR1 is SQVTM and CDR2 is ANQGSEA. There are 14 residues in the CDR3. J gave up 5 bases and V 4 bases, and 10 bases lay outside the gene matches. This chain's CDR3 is CSVAGQGAFHEQYF. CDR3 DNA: TGCAGCGTTGCCGGACAGGGCGCCTTCCACGAGCAGTACTTC.

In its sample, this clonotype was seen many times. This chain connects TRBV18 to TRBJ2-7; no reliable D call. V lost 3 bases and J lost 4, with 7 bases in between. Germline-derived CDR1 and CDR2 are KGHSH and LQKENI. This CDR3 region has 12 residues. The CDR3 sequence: CASSPETYEQYF. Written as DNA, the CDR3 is TGTGCCAGCTCACCGGAGACTTACGAGCAGTACTTC.

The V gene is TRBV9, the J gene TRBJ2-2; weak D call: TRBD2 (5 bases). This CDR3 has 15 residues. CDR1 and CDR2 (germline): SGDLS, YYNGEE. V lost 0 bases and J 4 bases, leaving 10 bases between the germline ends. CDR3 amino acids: CASSVEASPTGELFF. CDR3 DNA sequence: TGTGCCAGCAGCGTAGAGGCTAGCCCCACCGGGGAGCTGTTTTTT.

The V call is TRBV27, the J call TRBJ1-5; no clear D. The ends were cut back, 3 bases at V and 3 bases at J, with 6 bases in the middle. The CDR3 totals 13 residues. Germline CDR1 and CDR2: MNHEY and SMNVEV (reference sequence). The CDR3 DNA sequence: TGTGCCAGCAGTTTTACATTCAATCAGCCCCAGCATTTT. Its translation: CASSFTFNQPQHF.

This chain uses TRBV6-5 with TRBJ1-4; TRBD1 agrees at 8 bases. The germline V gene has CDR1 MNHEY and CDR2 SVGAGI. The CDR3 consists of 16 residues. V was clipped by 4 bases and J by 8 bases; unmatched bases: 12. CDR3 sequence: CASSLRQGTANEKLFF. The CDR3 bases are TGTGCCAGCAGTTTACGACAGGGGACTGCGAACGAAAAACTGTTTTTT.

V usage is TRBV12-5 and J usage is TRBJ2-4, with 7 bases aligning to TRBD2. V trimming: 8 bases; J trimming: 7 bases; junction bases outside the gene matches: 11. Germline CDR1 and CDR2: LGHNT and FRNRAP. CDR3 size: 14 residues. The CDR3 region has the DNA TGTGCTAGTATAAGCGGGGACCGCGGCAACATTCAGTACTTC. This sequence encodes CASISGDRGNIQYF.

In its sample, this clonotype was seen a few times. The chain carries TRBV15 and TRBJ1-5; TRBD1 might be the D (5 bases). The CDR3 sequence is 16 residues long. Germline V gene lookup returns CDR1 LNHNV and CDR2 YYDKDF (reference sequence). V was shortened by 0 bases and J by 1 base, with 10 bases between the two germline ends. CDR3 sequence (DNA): TGTGCCACCAGCAGAGAGAAAGGGGCAAGCAATCAGCCCCAGCATTTT. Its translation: CATSREKGASNQPQHF.

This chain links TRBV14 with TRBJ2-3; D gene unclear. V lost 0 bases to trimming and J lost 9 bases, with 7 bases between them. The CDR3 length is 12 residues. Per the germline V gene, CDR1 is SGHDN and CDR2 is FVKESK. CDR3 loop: CASSQDWVTQYF. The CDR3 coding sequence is TGTGCCAGCAGCCAAGATTGGGTCACGCAGTATTTT. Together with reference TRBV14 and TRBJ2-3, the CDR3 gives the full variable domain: EAGVTQFPSHSVIEKGQTVTLRCDPISGHDNLYWYRRVMGKEIKFLLHFVKESKQDESGMPNNRFLAERTGGTYSTLKVQPAELEDSGVYFCASSQDWVTQYFGPGTRLTVL.

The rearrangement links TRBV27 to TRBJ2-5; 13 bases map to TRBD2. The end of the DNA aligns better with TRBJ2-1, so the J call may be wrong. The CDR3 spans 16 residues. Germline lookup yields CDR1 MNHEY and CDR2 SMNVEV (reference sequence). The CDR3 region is CASRPGTSGAYNEQFF. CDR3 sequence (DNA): TGTGCCAGCAGACCCGGGACTAGCGGGGCTTACAATGAGCAGTTCTTC.

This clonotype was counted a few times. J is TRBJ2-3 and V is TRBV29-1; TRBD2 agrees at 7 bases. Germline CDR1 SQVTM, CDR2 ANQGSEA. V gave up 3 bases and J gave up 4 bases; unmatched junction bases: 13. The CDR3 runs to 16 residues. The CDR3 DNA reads TGCAGCGTTGAGGGGTTCTGGGAGGGGTTTTCAGATACGCAGTATTTT. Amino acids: CSVEGFWEGFSDTQYF.

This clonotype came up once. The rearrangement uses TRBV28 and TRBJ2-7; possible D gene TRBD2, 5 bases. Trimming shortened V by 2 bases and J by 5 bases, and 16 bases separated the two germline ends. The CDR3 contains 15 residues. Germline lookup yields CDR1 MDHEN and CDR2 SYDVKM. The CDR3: CASSLRSGSRHEQYF. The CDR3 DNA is TGTGCCAGCAGTTTAAGGAGCGGATCTCGCCACGAGCAGTACTTC.

CDR3 residues: CASSVGGKSSYNEQFF. In nucleotides, the CDR3 is TGTGCCAGCAGCGTAGGGGGCAAAAGCTCCTACAATGAGCAGTTCTTC. The V call is TRBV9, the J call TRBJ2-1; D possibly corresponds to TRBD1 (5 bases). V lost 0 bases to trimming and J lost 0 bases, with 10 bases between them. This CDR3 is 16 amino acids long. CDR1 is SGDLS, CDR2 YYNGEE, per germline.

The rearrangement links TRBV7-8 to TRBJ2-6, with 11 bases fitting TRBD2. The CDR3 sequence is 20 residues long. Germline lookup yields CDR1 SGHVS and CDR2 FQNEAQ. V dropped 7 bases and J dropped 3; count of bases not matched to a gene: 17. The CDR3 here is CASTLDELAGGPFGANVLTF. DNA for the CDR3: TGTGCCAGCACCCTCGACGAGCTAGCGGGAGGCCCTTTTGGGGCCAACGTCCTGACTTTC. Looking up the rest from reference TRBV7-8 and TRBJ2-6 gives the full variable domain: GAGVSQSPRYKVAKRGQDVALRCDPISGHVSLFWYQQALGQGPEFLTYFQNEAQLDKSGLPSDRFFAERPEGSVSTLKIQRTQQEDSAVYLCASTLDELAGGPFGANVLTFGAGSRLTVL.

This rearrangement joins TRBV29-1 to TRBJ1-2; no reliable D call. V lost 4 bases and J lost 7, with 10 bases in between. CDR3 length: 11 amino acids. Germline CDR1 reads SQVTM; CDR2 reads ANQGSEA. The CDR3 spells CSVAHIAGYTF. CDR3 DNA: TGCAGCGTTGCCCACATAGCTGGCTACACCTTC. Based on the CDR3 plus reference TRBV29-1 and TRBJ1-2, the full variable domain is SAVISQKPSRDICQRGTSLTIQCQVDSQVTMMFWYRQQPGQSLTLIATANQGSEATYESGFVIDKFPISRPNLTFSTLTVSNMSPEDSSIYLCSVAHIAGYTFGSGTRLTVV.

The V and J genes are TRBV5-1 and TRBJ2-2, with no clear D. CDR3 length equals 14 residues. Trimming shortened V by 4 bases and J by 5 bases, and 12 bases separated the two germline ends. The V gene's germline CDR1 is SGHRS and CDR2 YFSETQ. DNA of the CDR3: TGCGCCAGCAGCCGTATACAAGGGACCGGGGAGCTGTTTTTT. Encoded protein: CASSRIQGTGELFF.

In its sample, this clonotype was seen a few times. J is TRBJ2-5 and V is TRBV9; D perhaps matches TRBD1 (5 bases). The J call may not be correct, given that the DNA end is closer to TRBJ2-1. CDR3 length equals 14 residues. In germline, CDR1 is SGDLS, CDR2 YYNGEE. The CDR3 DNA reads TGTGCCAGCAGCGTAGTCCAGGGCACCAAGGAGCAGTTCTTC. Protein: CASSVVQGTKEQFF.